The 11 T cell receptor beta chains below all came from one sample that was sequenced in a study of shared clonotypes between healthy human individuals. The data were produced by immunoSEQ multiplex PCR, yet TCRdb's version contains in-frame clones alone and is incomplete. The sample has a few million clones; around 90% are singletons. Sequencing was carried out using naive CD4+ T cells from PBMCs. Described subset: CD45RA+ positively selected. These receptors were collected from a man aged 18-30 years in good health. Some clones in this sample may be carry-over from other donors' samples.

The chain recombines TRBV6-5 with TRBJ2-6; D not resolved. Trimming shortened V by 0 bases and J by 2 bases, and 8 bases separated the two germline ends. Per germline, CDR1 MNHEY and CDR2 SVGAGI. The CDR3 consists of 16 residues. The CDR3: CASSYSRAPGANVLTF. In DNA form, the CDR3 reads TGTGCCAGCAGTTACTCACGGGCTCCTGGGGCCAACGTCCTGACTTTC.

The gene calls are TRBV27 and TRBJ2-3; the D is unclear. Germline lookup yields CDR1 MNHEY and CDR2 SMNVEV (reference sequence). The length of the CDR3 is 13 residues. Trimming shortened V by 8 bases and J by 5 bases, and 14 bases separated the two germline ends. The DNA of the CDR3 is TGTGCCAGCGTTGGTCACCCAGTAGATACGCAGTATTTT. It specifies CASVGHPVDTQYF.

The chain carries TRBV5-1 and TRBJ2-2; TRBD1 or TRBD2 may be the D gene (6 bases each). Trimming removed 3 bases at V and 3 bases at J, with 15 bases between. This CDR3 contains 16 residues. Germline V gene data show CDR1 as SGHRS and CDR2 as YFSETQ. The CDR3 loop is CASSWLGGMDTGELFF. In nucleotides, the CDR3 is TGCGCCAGCAGCTGGCTGGGGGGCATGGACACCGGGGAGCTGTTTTTT.

J is TRBJ2-5 and V is TRBV15, with D possibly matching TRBD1 (5 bases). The CDR3 sequence is 14 residues long. Germline values: CDR1 LNHNV, CDR2 YYDKDF (reference sequence). The V end lost 1 base, the J end lost 3 bases, and 9 bases lay between the germline ends. The CDR3 loop is CATSRVAREETQYF. CDR3 coding DNA: TGTGCCACCAGCAGAGTGGCCAGGGAAGAGACCCAGTACTTC. Supplemented by reference TRBV15 and TRBJ2-5, the full variable domain reads DAMVIQNPRYQVTQFGKPVTLSCSQTLNHNVMYWYQQKSSQAPKLLFHYYDKDFNNEADTPDNFQSRRPNTSFCFLDIRSPGLGDTAMYLCATSRVAREETQYFGPGTRLLVL.

The chain has TRBV28 and TRBJ1-4; tentative D call: TRBD1 (6 bases). Trimming pared 2 bases from V and 2 bases from J, leaving 15 bases between. The CDR3 contains 17 residues. Germline lookup yields CDR1 MDHEN and CDR2 SYDVKM. This chain's CDR3 is CASSLDRGGWTNEKLFF. CDR3 in DNA: TGTGCCAGCAGTTTAGACCGAGGGGGGTGGACTAATGAAAAACTGTTTTTT.

This chain links TRBV29-1 with TRBJ2-1; tentatively, D is TRBD1 or TRBD2 (7 bases each). Germline V CDR1 and CDR2: SQVTM, ANQGSEA. This CDR3 is built from 14 residues. Trimming removed 8 bases at V and 12 bases at J, with 26 bases between. CDR3 in amino acids: CSPYRDSPPGGQFF. CDR3 sequence (DNA): TGCAGCCCGTACCGGGACAGTCCTCCGGGGGGGCAGTTCTTC.

J is TRBJ2-5 and V is TRBV28; TRBD1 is a possible D gene (6 bases). The CDR3 has 14 residues. Germline CDR1 MDHEN, CDR2 SYDVKM. Between the trimmed V and J ends, which lost 6 bases and 3 bases, there was a span of 14 bases. CDR3 DNA sequence: TGTGCCAGCAGCTCCACAGGGACGGAAGAGACCCAGTACTTC. Its protein product is CASSSTGTEETQYF.

The chain joins TRBV7-2 to TRBJ2-2, with D uncertain. V shed 3 bases and J shed 1 base, with 6 bases lying between them. Per germline, CDR1 SGHTA and CDR2 FQGNSA. The CDR3 is 14 residues long. In DNA form, the CDR3 reads TGTGCCAGCAGCTTGGGGATGAACACCGGGGAGCTGTTTTTT. Residues: CASSLGMNTGELFF.

The chain uses TRBV15 and TRBJ2-7, with D perhaps assigned TRBD1 or TRBD2 (5 bases each). CDR3 length: 16 amino acids. Trimming removed 1 base from V and 7 bases from J, with 20 bases in between. Germline CDR1 and CDR2: LNHNV and YYDKDF (reference sequence). CDR3 residues: CATSRAVGTAPGEQYF. DNA for the CDR3: TGTGCCACCAGCAGAGCCGTGGGGACCGCCCCGGGGGAGCAGTACTTC.

The chain couples TRBV5-1 to TRBJ2-7; 8 bases fit TRBD2. J lost 7 bases, V lost 3 bases, and 18 bases had no gene match. Germline CDR1 and CDR2: SGHRS and YFSETQ. The CDR3 spans 17 residues. The CDR3 DNA reads TGCGCCAGCAGCTCTGGCGACGTGATAGCGGGATCGGGTGAGCAGTACTTC. It is translated as CASSSGDVIAGSGEQYF. The full variable domain, its missing parts supplied by reference TRBV5-1 and TRBJ2-7, is KAGVTQTPRYLIKTRGQQVTLSCSPISGHRSVSWYQQTPGQGLQFLFEYFSETQRNKGNFPGRFSGRQFSNSRSEMNVSTLELGDSALYLCASSSGDVIAGSGEQYFGPGTRLTVT.

The chain carries TRBV28 and TRBJ2-4; 12 nucleotides align to TRBD2. The V gene's germline CDR1 is MDHEN and CDR2 SYDVKM. This CDR3 is 14 amino acids long. Trimming removed 8 bases from V and 4 bases from J; junction bases left unmatched: 3. The CDR3 coding sequence is TGTGCCAGCCAGACTAGCGGGAGAAAAAACATTCAGTACTTC. Residues: CASQTSGRKNIQYF.